The clone carrying this T cell receptor beta chain has just a few counts. What it recognizes is unknown. The study ran its PCR with 60 Vbeta and 13 Jbeta primers. TCRdb's copy holds only in-frame clones and misses some; the assay was immunoSEQ multiplex PCR. The sample has some 200,000 clones; under 85% are singletons. This CDR3 has 16 amino acids. Germline trimming cut 1 base from V and 8 bases from J; bases unmatched to any gene: 8. The germline V gene has CDR1 LNHDA and CDR2 SQIVND (reference sequence). The data were obtained in a study of cytomegalovirus exposure and HLA in healthy donors. Points from the study as a whole: In presence/absence analyses, roughly uniform sequencing depth across donors was assumed. Further analysis, carried out later, found HLA-associated TCR beta chains more clonally expanded than equally common other chains.

The TCR sequence derives from a man aged 50 to 59 in good health and CMV-seronegative. The chain carries TRBV19 and TRBJ2-1; 10 positions match TRBD2. The sample comprised PBMCs. The CDR3 nucleotides are TGTGCCAGTAGTATAGCGACTAGCGGGTACTTCGATGAGCAGTTCTTC. This translates into CASSIATSGYFDEQFF.